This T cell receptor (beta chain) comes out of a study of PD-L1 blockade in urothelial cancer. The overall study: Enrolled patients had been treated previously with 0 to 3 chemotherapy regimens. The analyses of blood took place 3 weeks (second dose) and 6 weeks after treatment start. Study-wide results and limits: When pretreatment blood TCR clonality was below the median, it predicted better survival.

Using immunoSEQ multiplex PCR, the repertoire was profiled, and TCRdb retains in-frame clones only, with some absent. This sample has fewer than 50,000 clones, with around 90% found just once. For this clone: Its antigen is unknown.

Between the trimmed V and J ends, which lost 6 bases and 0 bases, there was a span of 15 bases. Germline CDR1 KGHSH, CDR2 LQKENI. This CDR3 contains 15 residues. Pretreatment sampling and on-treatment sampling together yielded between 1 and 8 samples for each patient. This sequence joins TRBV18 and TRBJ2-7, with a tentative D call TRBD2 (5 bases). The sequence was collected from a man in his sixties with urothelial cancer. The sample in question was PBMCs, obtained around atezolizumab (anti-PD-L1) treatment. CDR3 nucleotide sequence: TGTGCCAGCTCCCCCGAGGACTTAACCTCCTACGAGCAGTACTTC. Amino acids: CASSPEDLTSYEQYF.